The clone carrying this TCR beta chain was seen only a few times. Its antigen is undetermined. The entry originates in a study of T cell repertoires in cytomegalovirus infection. Whole-study context: Epitope selection comprised recently identified HLA-C-restricted CMV epitopes and well-studied HLA-B-restricted CMV epitopes.

TCRdb independently ran MiXCR on the reads; one entry per CDR3 protein. The sample comprises 700,000 to 900,000 distinct CDR3 sequences, about 28% of which are singletons, and roughly 13% rests with the top ten. The CDR3 is 14 amino acids. V lost 5 bases and J lost 4, with 12 bases in between. Germline V lookup: CDR1 SGHVS, CDR2 FQNEAQ. The clonotype comes from a human donor in good health (CMV status not recorded). Some clones in this sample may be carry-over from other donors' samples. This chain connects TRBV7-8 to TRBJ1-5; D is uncertain. Source: cultured CD8+ T cells from PBMCs, taken from culture after CMV antigen stimulation. This CDR3 is CASSVSLSNQPQHF. DNA for the CDR3: TGTGCCAGCAGCGTCAGCCTGTCGAATCAGCCCCAGCATTTT.